The present TCR beta chain was sequenced within a study of T cell changes during pregnancy in multiple sclerosis. Assay used: immunoSEQ multiplex PCR; TCRdb lists only in-frame clones, some missing. The repertoire holds tens of thousands of clones, with roughly nine tenths as singletons. Germline CDR1 SGHTA, CDR2 FQGNSA. CDR3 length: 13 residues. V lost 1 base, J lost 5 bases, and 8 bases lay in between. V usage is TRBV7-2 and J usage is TRBJ1-1, with D maybe TRBD1 (6 bases). Material: CD4+ T cells from peripheral blood mononuclear cells, obtained in the first trimester of pregnancy. The sequence came from a female donor with multiple sclerosis, enrolled in a pregnancy study. Here the CDR3 reads CASSLGGHTEAFF. The CDR3 DNA follows: TGTGCCAGCAGCTTAGGGGGACATACTGAAGCTTTCTTT.